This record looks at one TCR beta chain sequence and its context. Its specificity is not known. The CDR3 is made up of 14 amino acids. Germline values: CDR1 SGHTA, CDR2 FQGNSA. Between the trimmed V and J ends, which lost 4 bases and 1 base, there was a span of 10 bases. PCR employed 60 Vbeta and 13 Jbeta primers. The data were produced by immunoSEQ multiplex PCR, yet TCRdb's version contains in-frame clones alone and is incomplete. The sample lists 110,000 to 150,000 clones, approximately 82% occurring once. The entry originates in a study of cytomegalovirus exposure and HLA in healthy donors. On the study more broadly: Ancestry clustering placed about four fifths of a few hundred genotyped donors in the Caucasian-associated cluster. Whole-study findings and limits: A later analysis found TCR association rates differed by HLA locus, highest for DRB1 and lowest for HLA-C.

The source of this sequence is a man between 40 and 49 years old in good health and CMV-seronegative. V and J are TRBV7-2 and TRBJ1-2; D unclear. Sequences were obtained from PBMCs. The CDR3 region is CASSSAGFNYGYTF. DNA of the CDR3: TGTGCCAGCAGCTCGGCAGGATTTAACTATGGCTACACCTTC.